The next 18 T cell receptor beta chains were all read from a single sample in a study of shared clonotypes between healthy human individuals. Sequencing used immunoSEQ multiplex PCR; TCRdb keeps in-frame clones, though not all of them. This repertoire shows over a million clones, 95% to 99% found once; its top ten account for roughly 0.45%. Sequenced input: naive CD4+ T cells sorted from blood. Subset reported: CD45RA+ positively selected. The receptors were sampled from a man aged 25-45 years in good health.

CDR3: CASSLAGSQVDRVSEQFF. CDR3 bases: TGTGCCAGCAGCTTGGCCGGCAGTCAGGTAGATAGGGTCAGTGAGCAGTTCTTC. V gene TRBV5-4 combines with J gene TRBJ2-1; no clear D gene. This CDR3 comprises 18 residues. The V gene lost 0 bases and the J gene lost 9 bases, with 25 bases spanning the gap. The germline V gene has CDR1 SGHNT and CDR2 YYREEE (reference sequence).

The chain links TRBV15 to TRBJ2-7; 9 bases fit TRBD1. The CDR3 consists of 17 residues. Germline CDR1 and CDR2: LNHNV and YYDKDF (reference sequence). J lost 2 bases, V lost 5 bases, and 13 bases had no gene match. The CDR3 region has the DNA TGTGCCACCAGCCCGGACAGGGGAAACTTAAAGCCCTACGAGCAGTACTTC. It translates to CATSPDRGNLKPYEQYF.

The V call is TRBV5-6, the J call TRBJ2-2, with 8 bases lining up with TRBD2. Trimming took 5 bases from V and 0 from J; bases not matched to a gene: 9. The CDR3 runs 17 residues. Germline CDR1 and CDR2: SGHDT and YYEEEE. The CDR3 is CASRAELAAPNTGELFF. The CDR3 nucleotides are TGTGCCAGCAGGGCGGAACTAGCGGCTCCGAACACCGGGGAGCTGTTTTTT.

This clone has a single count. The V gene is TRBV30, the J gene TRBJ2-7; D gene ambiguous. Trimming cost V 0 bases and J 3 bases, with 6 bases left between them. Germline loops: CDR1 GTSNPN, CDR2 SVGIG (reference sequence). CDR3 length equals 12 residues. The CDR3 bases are TGTGCCTGGAGTGTCAACAACTACGAGCAGTACTTC. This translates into CAWSVNNYEQYF.

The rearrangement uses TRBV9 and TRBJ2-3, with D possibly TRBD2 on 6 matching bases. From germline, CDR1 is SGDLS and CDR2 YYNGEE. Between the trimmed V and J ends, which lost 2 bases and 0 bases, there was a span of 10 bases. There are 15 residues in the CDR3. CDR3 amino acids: CASSVGTLSTDTQYF. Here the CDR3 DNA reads TGTGCCAGCAGCGTGGGGACTCTTAGCACAGATACGCAGTATTTT.

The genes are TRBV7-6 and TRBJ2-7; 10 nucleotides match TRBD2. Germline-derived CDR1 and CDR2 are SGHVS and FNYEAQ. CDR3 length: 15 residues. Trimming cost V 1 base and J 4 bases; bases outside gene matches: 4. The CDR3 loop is CASSLVSGRIYEQYF. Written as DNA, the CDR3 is TGTGCCAGCAGCTTAGTTAGCGGGAGGATATACGAGCAGTACTTC.

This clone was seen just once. The CDR3: CAWETQGAGTQYF. For the CDR3, the DNA is TGTGCCTGGGAAACCCAAGGGGCGGGGACGCAGTATTTT. The rearrangement links TRBV30 to TRBJ2-3, with D tentatively TRBD2 (6 bases). Germline V gives CDR1 GTSNPN, CDR2 SVGIG (reference sequence). Trimming left V 5 bases short and J 9 bases short, with 18 bases between. This CDR3 comprises 13 residues. Drawing the rest from reference TRBV30 and TRBJ2-3, the complete variable domain is SQTIHQWPATLVQPVGSPLSLECTVEGTSNPNLYWYRQAAGRGLQLLFYSVGIGQISSEVPQNLSASRPQDRQFILSSKKLLLSDSGFYLCAWETQGAGTQYFGPGTRLTVL.

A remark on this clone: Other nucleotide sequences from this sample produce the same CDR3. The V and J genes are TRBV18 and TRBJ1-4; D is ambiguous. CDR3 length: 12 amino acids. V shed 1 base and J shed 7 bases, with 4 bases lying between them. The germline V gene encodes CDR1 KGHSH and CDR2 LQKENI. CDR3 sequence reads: CASSPLGEKLFF. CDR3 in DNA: TGTGCCAGCTCACCACTTGGTGAAAAACTGTTTTTT. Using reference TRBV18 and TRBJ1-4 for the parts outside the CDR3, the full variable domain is NAGVMQNPRHLVRRRGQEARLRCSPMKGHSHVYWYRQLPEEGLKFMVYLQKENIIDESGMPKERFSAEFPKEGPSILRIQQVVRGDSAAYFCASSPLGEKLFFGSGTQLSVL.

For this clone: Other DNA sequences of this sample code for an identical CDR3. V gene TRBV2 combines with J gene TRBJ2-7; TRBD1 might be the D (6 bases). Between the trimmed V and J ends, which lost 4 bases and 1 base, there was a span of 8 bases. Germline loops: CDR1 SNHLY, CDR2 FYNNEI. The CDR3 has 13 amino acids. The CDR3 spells CASSARGSYEQYF. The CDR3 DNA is TGTGCCAGCAGTGCCAGGGGTTCCTACGAGCAGTACTTC.

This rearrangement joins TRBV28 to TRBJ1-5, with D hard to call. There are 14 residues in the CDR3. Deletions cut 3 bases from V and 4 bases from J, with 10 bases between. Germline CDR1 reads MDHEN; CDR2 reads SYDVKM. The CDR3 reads CASSFVVDNQPQHF. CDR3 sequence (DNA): TGTGCCAGCAGTTTTGTGGTGGATAATCAGCCCCAGCATTTT.

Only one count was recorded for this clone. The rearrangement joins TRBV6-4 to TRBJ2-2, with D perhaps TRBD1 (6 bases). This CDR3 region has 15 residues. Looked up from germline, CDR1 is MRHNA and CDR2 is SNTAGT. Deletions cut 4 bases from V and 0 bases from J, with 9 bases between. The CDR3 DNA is TGTGCCAGCAGTGTAGGGGGATCGAACACCGGGGAGCTGTTTTTT. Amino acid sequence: CASSVGGSNTGELFF.

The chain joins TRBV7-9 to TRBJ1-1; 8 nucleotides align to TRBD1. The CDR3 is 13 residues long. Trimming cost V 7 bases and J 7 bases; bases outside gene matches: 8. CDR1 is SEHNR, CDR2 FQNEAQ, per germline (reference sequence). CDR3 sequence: CASIAQGAGEAFF. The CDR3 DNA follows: TGTGCCAGCATCGCTCAGGGGGCGGGTGAAGCTTTCTTT.

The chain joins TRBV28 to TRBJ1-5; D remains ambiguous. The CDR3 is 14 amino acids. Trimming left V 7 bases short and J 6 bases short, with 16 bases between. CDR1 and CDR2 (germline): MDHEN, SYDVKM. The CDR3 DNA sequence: TGTGCCAGCACCGATCGGGGAGGGTCTCAGCCCCAGCATTTT. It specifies CASTDRGGSQPQHF.

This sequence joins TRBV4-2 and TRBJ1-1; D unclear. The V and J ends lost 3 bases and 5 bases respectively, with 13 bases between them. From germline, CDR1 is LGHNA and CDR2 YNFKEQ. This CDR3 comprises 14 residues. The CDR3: CASSQARGSTEAFF. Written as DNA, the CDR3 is TGTGCCAGCAGCCAGGCAAGAGGAAGTACTGAAGCTTTCTTT.

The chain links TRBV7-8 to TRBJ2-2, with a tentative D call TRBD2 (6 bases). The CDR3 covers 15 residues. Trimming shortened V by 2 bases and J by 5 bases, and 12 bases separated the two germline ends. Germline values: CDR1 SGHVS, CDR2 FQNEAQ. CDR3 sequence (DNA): TGTGCCAGCAGCTTACCCGGGAGCAGGACCGGGGAGCTGTTTTTT. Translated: CASSLPGSRTGELFF. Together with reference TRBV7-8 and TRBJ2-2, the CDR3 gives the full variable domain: GAGVSQSPRYKVAKRGQDVALRCDPISGHVSLFWYQQALGQGPEFLTYFQNEAQLDKSGLPSDRFFAERPEGSVSTLKIQRTQQEDSAVYLCASSLPGSRTGELFFGEGSRLTVL.

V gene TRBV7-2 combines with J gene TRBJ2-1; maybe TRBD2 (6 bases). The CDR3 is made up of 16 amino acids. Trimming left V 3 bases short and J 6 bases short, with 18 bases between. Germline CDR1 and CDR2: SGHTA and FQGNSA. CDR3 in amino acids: CASSLEGLVAGNEQFF. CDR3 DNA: TGTGCCAGCAGCTTGGAGGGCCTAGTCGCGGGCAATGAGCAGTTCTTC. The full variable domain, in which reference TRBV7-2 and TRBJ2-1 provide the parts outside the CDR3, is GAGVSQSPSNKVTEKGKDVELRCDPISGHTALYWYRQSLGQGLEFLIYFQGNSAPDKSGLPSDRFSAERTGGSVSTLTIQRTQQEDSAVYLCASSLEGLVAGNEQFFGPGTRLTVL.

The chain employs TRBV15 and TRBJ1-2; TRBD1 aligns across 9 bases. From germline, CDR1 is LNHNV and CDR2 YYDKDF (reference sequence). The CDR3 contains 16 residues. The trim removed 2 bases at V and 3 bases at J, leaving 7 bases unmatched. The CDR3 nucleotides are TGTGCCACCAGCAGACCGGGACAGGGCGGAGACTATGGCTACACCTTC. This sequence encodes CATSRPGQGGDYGYTF.

The CDR3 DNA reads as TGTGCCAGCACCCCGTTTGACCTGAACACTGAAGCTTTCTTT. The encoded protein is CASTPFDLNTEAFF. The V and J genes are TRBV7-9 and TRBJ1-1; no clear D gene. The ends were cut back, 7 bases at V and 0 bases at J, with 12 bases in the middle. The CDR3 extends over 14 amino acids. Germline values: CDR1 SEHNR, CDR2 FQNEAQ (reference sequence).